This record looks at one TCR beta chain sequence and its context. TCRdb keeps only in-frame clones here, not all; method: immunoSEQ multiplex PCR. The repertoire consists of some 220,000 clones, with 83% occurring once and the leading ten covering over 1%. The data originate from a study of blood T cell repertoires in COVID-19. For the study at large: The cDNA or gDNA used as material had been derived from T cells, B-cell-depleted T cells, or PBMCs.

The germline V gene has CDR1 LGHDT and CDR2 YNNKEL (reference sequence). CDR3 length: 16 residues. The V and J ends lost 2 bases and 2 bases respectively, with 14 bases between them. Source material: peripheral blood. The chain couples TRBV3-1 (or the pseudogene TRBV3-2) to TRBJ2-3; perhaps TRBD2 as D (5 bases). The sequence was collected from a woman in her twenties or thirties with COVID-19, enrolled during active disease. In DNA, the CDR3 is TGTGCCAGCAGCCAAAAAACGGGAAGGATCACAGATACGCAGTATTTT. Encoded protein: CASSQKTGRITDTQYF.